A single sample is the source of the 11 T cell receptor beta chains below, sequenced in a study of CD8+ T cells in alopecia areata. Sequencing templates came from extracted RNA that was reverse transcribed into cDNA. Sequencing was performed with immunoSEQ multiplex PCR; in TCRdb, only in-frame clones are kept and a portion is missing. The sample has some 99,000 clones, nearly 45% seen once. Sequencing was performed on CD4+ T cells sorted from blood. The source of these receptors is a human donor with alopecia areata.

The J gene is TRBJ2-7, the V gene TRBV29-1, with TRBD1 identical over 8 bases. Germline values: CDR1 SQVTM, CDR2 ANQGSEA. The CDR3 runs 18 residues. With V trimmed by 5 bases and J by 4 bases, 22 bases remained unmatched. The CDR3 spells CSVLIREAKTGVRYEQYF. The CDR3 nucleotides read TGCAGCGTTCTGATCCGAGAGGCGAAGACAGGGGTTCGGTACGAGCAGTACTTC.

The chain couples TRBV29-1 to TRBJ2-2; D call uncertain. Trimming took off 4 bases at V and 5 bases at J, with 5 bases between the two ends. The CDR3 is 11 amino acids. CDR1 is SQVTM, CDR2 ANQGSEA, per germline. The CDR3 sequence: CSVAQTGELFF. CDR3 in DNA: TGCAGCGTTGCTCAGACCGGGGAGCTGTTTTTT.

The rearrangement uses TRBV29-1 and TRBJ2-5, with D unclear. In germline, CDR1 is SQVTM, CDR2 ANQGSEA. The CDR3 has 12 residues. Between the trimmed V and J ends, which lost 0 bases and 5 bases, there was a span of 7 bases. The CDR3 protein is CSVEDFRETQYF. Here the CDR3 DNA reads TGCAGCGTTGAAGATTTTCGGGAGACCCAGTACTTC.

The rearrangement joins TRBV6-6 to TRBJ2-1, with 7 nucleotides matching TRBD2. CDR3 length: 15 residues. Germline CDR1 reads MNHNY; CDR2 reads SVGAGI (reference sequence). V dropped 5 bases and J dropped 4; count of bases not matched to a gene: 8. DNA for the CDR3: TGTGCCAGCAGTAACACCGGGACTACGTACAATGAGCAGTTCTTC. Residues: CASSNTGTTYNEQFF.

In this sample, this clone turned up a few times. This chain connects TRBV29-1 to TRBJ1-2; D is undetermined. This CDR3 spans 12 amino acids. The germline V gene encodes CDR1 SQVTM and CDR2 ANQGSEA. Trimming left V 2 bases short and J 13 bases short, with 17 bases between. CDR3 sequence reads: CSVERVAASSTF. CDR3 nucleotide sequence: TGCAGCGTTGAAAGGGTGGCGGCAAGCAGCACCTTC.

The chain uses TRBV5-1 and TRBJ2-1, with 11 positions matching TRBD2. V lost 4 bases to trimming and J lost 8 bases; unmatched junction nucleotides: 11. CDR3 size: 16 residues. Germline CDR1 and CDR2: SGHRS and YFSETQ. The CDR3 reads CASSLGLAGGSDEQFF. The DNA for the CDR3 is TGCGCCAGCAGCCTAGGACTAGCGGGTGGGTCCGATGAGCAGTTCTTC.

The chain combines TRBV29-1 with TRBJ2-3; D is uncertain. The germline V gene has CDR1 SQVTM and CDR2 ANQGSEA. Trimming cost V 3 bases and J 0 bases, with 4 bases left between them. There are 12 residues in the CDR3. In DNA, the CDR3 is TGCAGCGTTGAGGAAAGCACAGATACGCAGTATTTT. It codes for CSVEESTDTQYF.

This clone has ten or more counts. The gene calls are TRBV7-9 and TRBJ2-3; a possible D gene is TRBD2 (5 bases). Germline lookup yields CDR1 SEHNR and CDR2 FQNEAQ (reference sequence). V shed 4 bases and J shed 4 bases, with 18 bases lying between them. The CDR3 runs 16 residues. CDR3 sequence reads: CASSSSSGMLADTQYF. In DNA form, the CDR3 reads TGTGCCAGCAGCTCCTCTTCGGGAATGCTCGCAGATACGCAGTATTTT.

The chain joins TRBV30 to TRBJ2-1, with TRBD1 as a possible D gene (5 bases). The germline V gene has CDR1 GTSNPN and CDR2 SVGIG (reference sequence). The V end was cut by 0 bases, the J end by 4 bases, with 10 bases between. The CDR3 consists of 14 residues. The CDR3 DNA sequence: TGTGCCTGGAGTGTCGTGGGGCCGTACAATGAGCAGTTCTTC. It encodes CAWSVVGPYNEQFF.

This clone was observed a handful of times. V gene TRBV29-1 combines with J gene TRBJ2-7; 9 nucleotides match TRBD1. Germline-derived CDR1 and CDR2 are SQVTM and ANQGSEA. J was trimmed by 7 bases and V by 7 bases; bases with no gene match: 11. The CDR3 spans 13 residues. The CDR3 nucleotides are TGCAGCGCCCTAACCACCGGGACAGGGGAGCAGTACTTC. Translated, it gives CSALTTGTGEQYF.

J is TRBJ2-3 and V is TRBV18; tentative D call: TRBD1 (6 bases). Looked up from germline, CDR1 is KGHSH and CDR2 is LQKENI. This CDR3 comprises 16 residues. V gave up 3 bases and J gave up 5 bases, with 18 bases separating them. The CDR3 coding sequence is TGTGCCAGCTCACCTCGTCTAGTAGGGGGAGAAGATACGCAGTATTTT. Its translation is CASSPRLVGGEDTQYF. The full variable domain, with the rest looked up from reference TRBV18 and TRBJ2-3, is NAGVMQNPRHLVRRRGQEARLRCSPMKGHSHVYWYRQLPEEGLKFMVYLQKENIIDESGMPKERFSAEFPKEGPSILRIQQVVRGDSAAYFCASSPRLVGGEDTQYFGPGTRLTVL.